This TCR beta chain was profiled in a study of blood T cell repertoires in COVID-19. J was trimmed by 4 bases and V by 5 bases; bases with no gene match: 5. Germline CDR1 reads MRHNA; CDR2 reads SNTAGT. The CDR3 is 15 residues long. Clones were sequenced by immunoSEQ multiplex PCR, and TCRdb holds only the in-frame ones, with some missing. The table lists under 200,000 clones, 86% of them singletons. The clonotype originates from a young man with acute or convalescent COVID-19. Sequencing was performed on peripheral blood. The V call is TRBV6-4, the J call TRBJ2-2, with 9 bases that match TRBD1. The CDR3 spells CASSRTGATTGELFF. DNA for the CDR3: TGTGCCAGCAGTAGGACAGGGGCGACCACCGGGGAGCTGTTTTTT.